One and the same sample provided the 2 T cell receptor beta chains below, sequenced in a study of blood T cell repertoires in COVID-19. The assay was immunoSEQ multiplex PCR, and TCRdb's table has in-frame clones only and misses some. The sample carries around 250,000 clones, under 90% recorded once. Material for sequencing was peripheral blood. These receptor sequences come from a woman in her late teens or twenties with acute or convalescent COVID-19.

This clone was detected only a few times. The V and J genes are TRBV3-1 (or the pseudogene TRBV3-2) and TRBJ2-7; TRBD2 is a possible D gene (5 bases). Deletions cut 4 bases from V and 5 bases from J, with 18 bases between. The CDR3 extends over 15 amino acids. Looked up from germline, CDR1 is LGHDT and CDR2 is YNNKEL (reference sequence). CDR3 coding DNA: TGTGCCAGCAGCCCTCGACGGGAAGTAGTCCACGAGCAGTACTTC. Protein: CASSPRREVVHEQYF.

This clone was recorded only once. The chain carries TRBV4-1 and TRBJ1-1; tentatively, D is TRBD1 (5 bases). Per the germline V gene, CDR1 is MGHRA and CDR2 is YSYEKL. The germline V and J ends were trimmed by 0 bases and 6 bases, with 11 bases remaining between them. There are 14 residues in the CDR3. The CDR3 reads CASSQDRGDAEAFF. In DNA, the CDR3 is TGCGCCAGCAGCCAAGATCGGGGGGATGCTGAAGCTTTCTTT.